This record concerns one T cell receptor beta chain sequence. Libraries were prepared by immunoSEQ multiplex PCR; TCRdb keeps only in-frame clonotypes and omits some of them. Of under 200,000 clones listed, around 87% are singletons. These data belong to a study of blood T cell repertoires in COVID-19. Participant-given clinical history determined each cohort assignment. Unmatched junction bases numbered 4, after V lost 6 bases and J lost 9 bases. CDR3 length: 12 amino acids. CDR1 and CDR2 (germline): MNHEY, SVGEGT. Sequenced sample: PBMCs or T cells enriched from blood (not recorded which). This chain connects TRBV6-2 or TRBV6-3 to TRBJ1-1; 10 bases agree with TRBD1. This receptor was identified in a woman in her forties or fifties who had recovered from COVID-19. DNA of the CDR3: TGTGCCAGCAGCCGGGGACAGGGGAAAGCTTTCTTT. It translates to CASSRGQGKAFF.